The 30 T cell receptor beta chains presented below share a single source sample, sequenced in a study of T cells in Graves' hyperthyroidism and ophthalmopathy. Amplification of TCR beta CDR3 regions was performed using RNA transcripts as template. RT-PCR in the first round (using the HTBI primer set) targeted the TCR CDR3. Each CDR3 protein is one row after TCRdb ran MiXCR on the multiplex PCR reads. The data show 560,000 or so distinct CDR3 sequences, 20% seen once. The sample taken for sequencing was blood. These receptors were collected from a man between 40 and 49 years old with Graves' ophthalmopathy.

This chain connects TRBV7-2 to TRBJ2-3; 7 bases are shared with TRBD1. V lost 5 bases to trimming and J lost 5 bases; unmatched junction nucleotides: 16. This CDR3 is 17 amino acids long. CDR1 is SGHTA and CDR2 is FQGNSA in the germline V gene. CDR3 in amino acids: CASSPGTAPFQLDTQYF. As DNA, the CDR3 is TGTGCCAGCAGCCCCGGGACAGCCCCTTTCCAGTTAGATACGCAGTATTTT. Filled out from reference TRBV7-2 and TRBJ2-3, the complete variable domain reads GAGVSQSPSNKVTEKGKDVELRCDPISGHTALYWYRQSLGQGLEFLIYFQGNSAPDKSGLPSDRFSAERTGGSVSTLTIQRTQQEDSAVYLCASSPGTAPFQLDTQYFGPGTRLTVL.

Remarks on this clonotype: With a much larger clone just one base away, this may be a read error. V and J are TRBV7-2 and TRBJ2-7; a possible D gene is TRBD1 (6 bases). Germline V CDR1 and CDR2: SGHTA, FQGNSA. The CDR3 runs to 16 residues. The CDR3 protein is CASSSTGTGNSYGQYF. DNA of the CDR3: TGTGCCAGCAGCTCAACAGGGACGGGTAACTCCTACGGGCAGTACTTC.

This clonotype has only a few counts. The CDR3 spells CASSGTGWGSDEQYF. The CDR3 DNA reads TGTGCCAGCAGTGGAACAGGGTGGGGATCGGACGAGCAGTACTTC. The chain carries TRBV6-1 and TRBJ2-7; TRBD1 might be the D (6 bases). The CDR3 runs to 15 residues. V lost 4 bases to trimming and J lost 5 bases, with 18 bases between them. The germline CDR1 and CDR2 sequences are MNHNS and SASEGT.

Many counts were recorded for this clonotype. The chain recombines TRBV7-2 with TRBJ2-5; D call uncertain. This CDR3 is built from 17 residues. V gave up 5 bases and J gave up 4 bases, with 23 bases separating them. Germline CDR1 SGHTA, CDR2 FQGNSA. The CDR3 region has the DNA TGTGCCAGCAGCCCACTCGGGCCTAGGGTGGCTGGAGAGACCCAGTACTTC. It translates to CASSPLGPRVAGETQYF.

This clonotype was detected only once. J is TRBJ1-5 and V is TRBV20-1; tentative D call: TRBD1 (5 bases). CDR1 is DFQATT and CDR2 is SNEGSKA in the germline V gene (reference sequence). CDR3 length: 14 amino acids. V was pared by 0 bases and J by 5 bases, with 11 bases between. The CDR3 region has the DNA TGCAGTGCTAGAGAAGGGGCCGATCATCAGCCCCAGCATTTT. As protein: CSAREGADHQPQHF.

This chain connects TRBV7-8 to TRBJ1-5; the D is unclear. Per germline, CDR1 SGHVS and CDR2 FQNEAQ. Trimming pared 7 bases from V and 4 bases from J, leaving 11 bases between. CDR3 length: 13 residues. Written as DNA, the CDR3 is TGTGCCAGCACCCTCCTAGGGAATCAGCCCCAGCATTTT. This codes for CASTLLGNQPQHF.

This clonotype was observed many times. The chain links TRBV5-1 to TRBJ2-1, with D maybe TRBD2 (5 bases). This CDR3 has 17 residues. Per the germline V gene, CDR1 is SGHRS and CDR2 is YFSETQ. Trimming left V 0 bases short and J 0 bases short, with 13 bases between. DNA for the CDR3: TGCGCCAGCAGCTTGGTCCCTGCGGGTTTCTCCTACAATGAGCAGTTCTTC. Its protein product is CASSLVPAGFSYNEQFF.

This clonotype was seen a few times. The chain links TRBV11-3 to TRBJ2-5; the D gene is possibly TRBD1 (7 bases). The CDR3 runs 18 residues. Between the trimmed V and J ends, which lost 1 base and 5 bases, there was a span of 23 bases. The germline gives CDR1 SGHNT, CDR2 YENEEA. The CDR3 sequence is CASSLGGRWQGGVETQYF. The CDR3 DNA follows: TGTGCCAGCAGCTTAGGGGGCCGTTGGCAGGGGGGAGTGGAGACCCAGTACTTC.

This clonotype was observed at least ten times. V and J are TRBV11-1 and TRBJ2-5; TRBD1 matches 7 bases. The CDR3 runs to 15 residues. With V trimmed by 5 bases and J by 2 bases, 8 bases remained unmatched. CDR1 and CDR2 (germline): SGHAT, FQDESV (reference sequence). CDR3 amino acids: CASSRTGDWQETQYF. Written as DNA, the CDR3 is TGTGCCAGCAGCCGTACAGGGGATTGGCAAGAGACCCAGTACTTC.

CDR3 in amino acids: CASSAKTGPNTEAFF. DNA of the CDR3: TGTGCCAGCAGTGCCAAAACAGGGCCGAACACTGAAGCTTTCTTT. This chain connects TRBV6-1 to TRBJ1-1, with TRBD1 as a possible D gene (6 bases). The V end lost 4 bases, the J end lost 1 base, and 13 bases lay between the germline ends. This CDR3 has 15 residues. Germline V gene lookup returns CDR1 MNHNS and CDR2 SASEGT.

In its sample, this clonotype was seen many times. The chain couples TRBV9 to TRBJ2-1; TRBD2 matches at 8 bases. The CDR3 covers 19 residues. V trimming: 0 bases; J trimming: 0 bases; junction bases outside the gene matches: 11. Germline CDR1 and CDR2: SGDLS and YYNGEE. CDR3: CASSVGDMGGGSSYNEQFF. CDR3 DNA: TGTGCCAGCAGCGTAGGGGATATGGGCGGGGGGAGCTCCTACAATGAGCAGTTCTTC.

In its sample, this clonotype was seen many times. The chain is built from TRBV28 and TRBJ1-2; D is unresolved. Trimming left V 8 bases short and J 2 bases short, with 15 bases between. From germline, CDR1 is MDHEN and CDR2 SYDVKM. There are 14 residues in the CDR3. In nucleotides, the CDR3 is TGTGCCAGCCTACCGGGAGCTCCAAACTATGGCTACACCTTC. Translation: CASLPGAPNYGYTF.

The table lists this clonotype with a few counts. The CDR3 DNA reads as TGTGCCAGCACCCGAGCCGGGACAGGGTTCAATGAGCAGTTCTTC. It is translated as CASTRAGTGFNEQFF. The chain recombines TRBV27 with TRBJ2-1; 9 positions agree with TRBD1. The J segment lost 6 bases and the V segment lost 7 bases, leaving 10 bases of the junction unmatched. Germline-derived CDR1 and CDR2 are MNHEY and SMNVEV (reference sequence). The CDR3 is 15 amino acids.

The CDR3 region is CSAWDRVNSPLHF. For the CDR3, the DNA is TGCAGTGCTTGGGACAGGGTGAATTCACCCCTCCACTTT. This rearrangement joins TRBV20-1 to TRBJ1-6; 9 nucleotides align to TRBD1. The V and J ends lost 5 bases and 7 bases, in that order; junction bases with no gene match: 3. The CDR3 spans 13 residues. Germline CDR1 is DFQATT and CDR2 is SNEGSKA (reference sequence).

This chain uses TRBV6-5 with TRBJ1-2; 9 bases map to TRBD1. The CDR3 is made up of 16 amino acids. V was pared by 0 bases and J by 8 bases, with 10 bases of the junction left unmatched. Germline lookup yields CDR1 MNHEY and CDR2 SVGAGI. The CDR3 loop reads CASSYSAGTGLRGYTF. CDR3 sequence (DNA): TGTGCCAGCAGTTACTCTGCAGGGACAGGGCTGCGCGGCTACACCTTC.

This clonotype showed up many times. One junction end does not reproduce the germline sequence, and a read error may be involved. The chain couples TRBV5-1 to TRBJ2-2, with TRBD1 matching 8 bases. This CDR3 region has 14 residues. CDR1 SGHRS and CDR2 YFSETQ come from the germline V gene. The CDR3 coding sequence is TGTGCCAGCAGCTTGCAGGGGGCCACCGGGGAGCTGTTTTTT. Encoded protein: CASSLQGATGELFF.

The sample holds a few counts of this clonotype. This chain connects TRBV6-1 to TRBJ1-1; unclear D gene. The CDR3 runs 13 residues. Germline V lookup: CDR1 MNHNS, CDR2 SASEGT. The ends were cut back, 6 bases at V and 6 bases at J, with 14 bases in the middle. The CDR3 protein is CASRDQTGAEAFF. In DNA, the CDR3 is TGTGCCAGCAGGGACCAAACGGGAGCTGAAGCTTTCTTT.

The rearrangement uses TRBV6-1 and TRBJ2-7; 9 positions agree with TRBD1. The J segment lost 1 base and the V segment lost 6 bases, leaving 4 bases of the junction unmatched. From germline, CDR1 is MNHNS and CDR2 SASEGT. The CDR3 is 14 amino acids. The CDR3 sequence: CASRDGQGSYEQYF. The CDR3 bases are TGTGCCAGCAGGGACGGACAGGGGTCCTACGAGCAGTACTTC.

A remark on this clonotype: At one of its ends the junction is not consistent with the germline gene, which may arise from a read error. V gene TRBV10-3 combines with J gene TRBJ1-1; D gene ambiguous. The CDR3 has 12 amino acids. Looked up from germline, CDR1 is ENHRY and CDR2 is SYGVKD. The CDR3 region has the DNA TGTGCGGTCCGCGGGAGAGAAACTGCAGCTTTCTTT. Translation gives CAVRGRETAAFF.

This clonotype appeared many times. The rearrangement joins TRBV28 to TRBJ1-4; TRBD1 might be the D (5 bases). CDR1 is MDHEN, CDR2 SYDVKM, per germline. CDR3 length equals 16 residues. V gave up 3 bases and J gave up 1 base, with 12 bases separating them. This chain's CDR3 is CASSLGQTGTNEKLFF. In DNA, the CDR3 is TGTGCCAGCAGTTTGGGGCAGACTGGAACTAATGAAAAACTGTTTTTT.

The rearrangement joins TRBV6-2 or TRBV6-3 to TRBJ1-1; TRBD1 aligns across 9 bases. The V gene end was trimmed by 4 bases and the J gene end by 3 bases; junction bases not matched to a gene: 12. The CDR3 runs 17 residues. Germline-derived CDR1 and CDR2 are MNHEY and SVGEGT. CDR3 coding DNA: TGTGCCAGCAGTTCTACCCGGACAGGGGCCTTGGACACTGAAGCTTTCTTT. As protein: CASSSTRTGALDTEAFF.

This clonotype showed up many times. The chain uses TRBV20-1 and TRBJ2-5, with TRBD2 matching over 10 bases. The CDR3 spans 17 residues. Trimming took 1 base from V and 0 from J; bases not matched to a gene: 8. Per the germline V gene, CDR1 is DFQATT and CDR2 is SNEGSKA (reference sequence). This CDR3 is CSARVWGAGGYQETQYF. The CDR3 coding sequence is TGCAGTGCTAGAGTATGGGGAGCGGGGGGGTACCAAGAGACCCAGTACTTC.

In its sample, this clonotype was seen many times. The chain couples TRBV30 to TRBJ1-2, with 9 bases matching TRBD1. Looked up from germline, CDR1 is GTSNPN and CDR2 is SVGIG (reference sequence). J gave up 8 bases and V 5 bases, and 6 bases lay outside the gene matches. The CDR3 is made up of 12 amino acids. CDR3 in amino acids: CAWETGGAGYTF. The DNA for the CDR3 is TGTGCCTGGGAAACAGGGGGCGCGGGCTACACCTTC.

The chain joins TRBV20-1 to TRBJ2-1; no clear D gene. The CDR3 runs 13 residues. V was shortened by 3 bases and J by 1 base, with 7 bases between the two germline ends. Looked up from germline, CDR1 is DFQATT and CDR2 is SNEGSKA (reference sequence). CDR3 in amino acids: CSARALSYNEQFF. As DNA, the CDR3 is TGCAGTGCTAGGGCCCTATCCTACAATGAGCAGTTCTTC.

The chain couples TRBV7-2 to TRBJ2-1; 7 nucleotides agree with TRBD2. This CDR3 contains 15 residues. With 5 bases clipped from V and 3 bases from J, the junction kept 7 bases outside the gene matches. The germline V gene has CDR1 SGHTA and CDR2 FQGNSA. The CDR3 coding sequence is TGTGCCAGCAGCCCTTGGGGGGGGAGCTACAATGAGCAGTTCTTC. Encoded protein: CASSPWGGSYNEQFF.

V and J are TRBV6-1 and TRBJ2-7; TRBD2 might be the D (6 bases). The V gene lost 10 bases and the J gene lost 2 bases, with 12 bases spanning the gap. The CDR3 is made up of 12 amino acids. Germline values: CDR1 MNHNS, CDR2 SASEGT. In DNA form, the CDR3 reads TGTGCCACCGTAGCGGAGACCTACGAGCAGTACTTC. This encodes CATVAETYEQYF.

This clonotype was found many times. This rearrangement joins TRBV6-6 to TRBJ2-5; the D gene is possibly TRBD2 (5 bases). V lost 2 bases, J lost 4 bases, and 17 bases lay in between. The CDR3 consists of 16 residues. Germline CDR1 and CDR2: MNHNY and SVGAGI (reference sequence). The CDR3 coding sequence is TGTGCCAGCAGTTACCTCAGGTCGGCGGGCGCAGAGACCCAGTACTTC. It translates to CASSYLRSAGAETQYF.

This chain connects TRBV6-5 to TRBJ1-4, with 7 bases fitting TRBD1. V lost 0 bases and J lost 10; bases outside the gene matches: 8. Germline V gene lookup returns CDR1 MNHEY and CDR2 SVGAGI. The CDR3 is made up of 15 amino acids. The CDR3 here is CASSYSGGGERKLFF. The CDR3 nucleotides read TGTGCCAGCAGTTACTCCGGAGGGGGCGAGAGAAAACTGTTTTTT.

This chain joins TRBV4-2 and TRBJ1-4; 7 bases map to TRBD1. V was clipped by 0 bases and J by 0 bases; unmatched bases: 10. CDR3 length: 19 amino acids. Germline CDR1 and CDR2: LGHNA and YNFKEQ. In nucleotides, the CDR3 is TGTGCCAGCAGCCAAGATCTGACAGGGAAACGAACAACTAATGAAAAACTGTTTTTT. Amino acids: CASSQDLTGKRTTNEKLFF.

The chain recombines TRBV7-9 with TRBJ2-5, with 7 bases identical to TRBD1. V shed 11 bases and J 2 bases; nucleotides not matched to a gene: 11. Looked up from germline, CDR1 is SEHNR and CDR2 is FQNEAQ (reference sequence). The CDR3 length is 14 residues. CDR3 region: CALTFGQAQETQYF. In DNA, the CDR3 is TGTGCCTTGACATTCGGACAGGCGCAAGAGACCCAGTACTTC.